This is a list of T cell receptor beta chains from one sample in a study of blood T cell repertoires in COVID-19. Using immunoSEQ multiplex PCR, the repertoire was profiled, and TCRdb retains in-frame clones only, with some absent. Here the sample spans approximately 390,000 clones, 85% to 90% being singletons. Sample: PBMCs or T cells enriched from blood (not recorded which). All receptors come from a woman aged 50 to 60 who had recovered from COVID-19. Both conserved end residues are trimmed from each CDR3. Each record gives: J gene, V gene, clone size, CDR3 protein. Clone size is stated in some rows and not others, as once, few, many or a class when expanded.

j_gene: TRBJ1-2
v_gene: TRBV6-5
abundance: -
CDR3aa: ASSSPAGEIYGYT

j_gene: TRBJ1-2
v_gene: TRBV28
abundance: -
CDR3aa: ASSSRQLLSHGYT

j_gene: TRBJ2-1
v_gene: TRBV28
abundance: -
CDR3aa: ASSPAENEQF

j_gene: TRBJ1-2
v_gene: TRBV2
abundance: few
CDR3aa: ASSEYQSVNYGYT

j_gene: TRBJ2-7
v_gene: TRBV4-1
abundance: few
CDR3aa: ASSQDQGGSYEQY

j_gene: TRBJ2-5
v_gene: TRBV19
abundance: once
CDR3aa: ASSSPGLAETQY

j_gene: TRBJ2-7
v_gene: TRBV3-1/TRBV3-2
abundance: -
CDR3aa: ASSQDHGGAYEQY

j_gene: TRBJ1-5
v_gene: TRBV28
abundance: -
CDR3aa: ASTAGGSDQPQH

j_gene: TRBJ1-2
v_gene: TRBV21-1
abundance: -
CDR3aa: ASSKARTGVDYGYT

j_gene: TRBJ2-2
v_gene: TRBV5-1
abundance: -
CDR3aa: ASSYVQGSGELF

j_gene: TRBJ1-6
v_gene: TRBV19
abundance: -
CDR3aa: ASSGQGNSPLH

j_gene: TRBJ1-5
v_gene: TRBV4-3
abundance: -
CDR3aa: ASSQDRGTSNQPQH

j_gene: TRBJ1-6
v_gene: TRBV19
abundance: -
CDR3aa: ASSMGTGTSSYNSPLH

j_gene: TRBJ1-5
v_gene: TRBV5-1
abundance: -
CDR3aa: ASSLAPGAGANQPQH

j_gene: TRBJ2-5
v_gene: TRBV30
abundance: -
CDR3aa: AWRTGIQETQY

j_gene: TRBJ1-3
v_gene: TRBV14
abundance: -
CDR3aa: ASSQRTARNTIY

j_gene: TRBJ1-5
v_gene: TRBV19
abundance: -
CDR3aa: ASSPTPQGQPQH

j_gene: TRBJ1-1
v_gene: TRBV5-1
abundance: -
CDR3aa: ASSQARGEAF

j_gene: TRBJ1-2
v_gene: TRBV6-1
abundance: -
CDR3aa: ASSDTGGSGYT

j_gene: TRBJ1-2
v_gene: TRBV7-2
abundance: -
CDR3aa: ASSLIGGPGQDLPYGYT

j_gene: TRBJ1-2
v_gene: TRBV5-6
abundance: -
CDR3aa: ASSRATERKNYGYT

j_gene: TRBJ1-1
v_gene: TRBV2
abundance: -
CDR3aa: ASTAGQGEAF

j_gene: TRBJ1-4
v_gene: TRBV6-5
abundance: -
CDR3aa: ASSPLSTNEKLF

j_gene: TRBJ2-2
v_gene: TRBV4-1
abundance: -
CDR3aa: ASSQRPTGGNTGELF

j_gene: TRBJ1-1
v_gene: TRBV12-3/TRBV12-4
abundance: -
CDR3aa: ASSNRGGTEAF

j_gene: TRBJ1-2
v_gene: TRBV3-1/TRBV3-2
abundance: -
CDR3aa: ASSQEGGARYGYT

j_gene: TRBJ1-1
v_gene: TRBV5-5
abundance: -
CDR3aa: ASSRGDRNTEAF

j_gene: TRBJ2-7
v_gene: TRBV11-2
abundance: -
CDR3aa: ASSNYRGAYEQY

j_gene: TRBJ2-1
v_gene: TRBV18
abundance: -
CDR3aa: ASSPNNEQF

j_gene: TRBJ2-3
v_gene: TRBV2
abundance: -
CDR3aa: ASSVGGVSTDTQY